The T cell receptor (beta chain) described here comes from a study of T cells in Graves' hyperthyroidism and ophthalmopathy. This clonotype has ten or more counts. The antigen is unknown. TCR beta CDR3 regions were amplified from RNA. A first-round RT-PCR of the TCR CDR3 used the HTBI primer set. TCRdb called the multiplex PCR reads again in MiXCR, with one record for every CDR3 protein. The sample lists 550,000 to 700,000 distinct CDR3 sequences; roughly 46% were seen once. Study-level points and caveats: A median 6.5 months before onset, the model predicted ophthalmopathy.

This TCR came from an adult woman with Graves' disease, either hyperthyroidism or ophthalmopathy (not recorded which). Sequences were obtained from peripheral blood or thyroid tissue (not recorded which).

CDR3 loop: CASSLVVPYEQYF. The DNA of the CDR3 is TGTGCCAGCAGTTTAGTCGTCCCCTACGAGCAGTACTTC. The V gene is TRBV12-3 or TRBV12-4, the J gene TRBJ2-7, with D unclear. Trimming took off 1 base at V and 2 bases at J, with 6 bases between the two ends. This CDR3 region has 13 residues.